These T cell receptor beta chains were read from a single sample in a study of CD8 T cells in Susac syndrome. TCRdb reprocessed the immunoSEQ multiplex PCR reads with MiXCR, giving one entry per CDR3 protein. The sample includes under 200,000 distinct CDR3 sequences, 85% to 95% of them seen just once. Sequences were obtained from CD4+ T cells from PBMCs. Every receptor here comes from a human donor in good health. CDR3s include the opening cysteine and the closing phenylalanine or tryptophan. Each record gives: clone size, V gene, D gene, J gene, CDR3 DNA, CDR3 protein. The D gene is left open where the match is weak. A row's size may be missing; if present it is once, few, many or a size class.

clone size: NA; V gene: TRBV20-1; D gene: TRBD1; J gene: TRBJ2-5; CDR3 DNA: TGCAGTGCTAGAGGGGGACAGGGGAAAAGGGAGACCCAGTACTTC; CDR3 protein: CSARGGQGKRETQYF
clone size: few; V gene: TRBV9; D gene: NA; J gene: TRBJ2-1; CDR3 DNA: TGTGCCAGCAGCGTGGGGTACAATGAGCAGTTCTTC; CDR3 protein: CASSVGYNEQFF
clone size: NA; V gene: TRBV4-3; D gene: NA; J gene: TRBJ2-1; CDR3 DNA: TGCGCCAGCAGTTACGGTAGGAATTCCTACAATGAGCAGTTCTTC; CDR3 protein: CASSYGRNSYNEQFF
clone size: NA; V gene: TRBV3-1; D gene: NA; J gene: TRBJ2-1; CDR3 DNA: TGTGCCAGCAGCCAAACGAAGCACGGTGAGCAGTTCTTC; CDR3 protein: CASSQTKHGEQFF
clone size: NA; V gene: TRBV20-1; D gene: NA; J gene: TRBJ2-2; CDR3 DNA: TGCAGTGCTAGATCGCCGGGCGGGGAGCTGTTTTTT; CDR3 protein: CSARSPGGELFF
clone size: NA; V gene: TRBV14; D gene: NA; J gene: TRBJ2-5; CDR3 DNA: TGTGCCAGCAGCGGGATGAGAATCCAAGAGACCCAGTACTTC; CDR3 protein: CASSGMRIQETQYF
clone size: NA; V gene: TRBV20-1; D gene: NA; J gene: TRBJ2-1; CDR3 DNA: TGCAGTGCTATTCGGACGGGCCAAGCTGAGCAGTTCTTC; CDR3 protein: CSAIRTGQAEQFF
clone size: once; V gene: TRBV20-1; D gene: NA; J gene: TRBJ1-2; CDR3 DNA: TGCAGTGCTAGCCTCCCGGGGCAAGCGGGGGGTGGCTACACCTTC; CDR3 protein: CSASLPGQAGGGYTF
clone size: NA; V gene: TRBV24-1; D gene: TRBD1; J gene: TRBJ2-1; CDR3 DNA: TGTGCCACCAGTGATTCCCGTACAGGGGCCAATGAGCAGTTCTTC; CDR3 protein: CATSDSRTGANEQFF
clone size: NA; V gene: TRBV20-1; D gene: NA; J gene: TRBJ2-1; CDR3 DNA: TGCAGTGCTAGTATCGGCGGGTGGAACTACAATGAGCAGTTCTTC; CDR3 protein: CSASIGGWNYNEQFF
clone size: NA; V gene: TRBV3-1; D gene: NA; J gene: TRBJ2-3; CDR3 DNA: TGTGCCAGCAGCCAAGACGTTACCACAGATACGCAGTATTTT; CDR3 protein: CASSQDVTTDTQYF
clone size: NA; V gene: TRBV7-2; D gene: TRBD2; J gene: TRBJ2-1; CDR3 DNA: TGTGCCAGCAGTGGACTAGCCTACAATGAGCAGTTCTTC; CDR3 protein: CASSGLAYNEQFF
clone size: NA; V gene: TRBV6-5; D gene: TRBD1; J gene: TRBJ2-4; CDR3 DNA: TGTGCCAGCAGCGGACAGGCAGCCAAAAACATTCAGTACTTC; CDR3 protein: CASSGQAAKNIQYF
clone size: NA; V gene: TRBV28; D gene: NA; J gene: TRBJ2-4; CDR3 DNA: TGTGCCAGCAGTTCCCCCCCTAGCGAGGGAATGGACATTCAGTACTTC; CDR3 protein: CASSSPPSEGMDIQYF
clone size: NA; V gene: TRBV2; D gene: NA; J gene: TRBJ2-1; CDR3 DNA: TGTGCCAGCAGTGATTACAACAATGAGCAGTTCTTC; CDR3 protein: CASSDYNNEQFF
clone size: NA; V gene: TRBV6-5; D gene: NA; J gene: TRBJ1-4; CDR3 DNA: TGTGCCAGCAGTTCAATATCAGCTAATGAAAAACTGTTTTTT; CDR3 protein: CASSSISANEKLFF
clone size: NA; V gene: TRBV2; D gene: NA; J gene: TRBJ2-1; CDR3 DNA: TGTGCCAGCAAGGGGGAGGGCTGGGATGAGCAGTTCTTC; CDR3 protein: CASKGEGWDEQFF
clone size: once; V gene: TRBV28; D gene: TRBD2; J gene: TRBJ2-1; CDR3 DNA: TGTGCCAGCATAGAGTTGAGTGGACTAGCGGGAAGCCATGAGCAGTTCTTC; CDR3 protein: CASIELSGLAGSHEQFF
clone size: few; V gene: TRBV11-2; D gene: NA; J gene: TRBJ1-1; CDR3 DNA: TGTGCCAGCAGCTTATACACTGAAGCTTTCTTT; CDR3 protein: CASSLYTEAFF
clone size: once; V gene: TRBV15; D gene: TRBD2; J gene: TRBJ2-1; CDR3 DNA: TGTGCCACCAGGACTAGCCTGGTGAATGAGCAGTTCTTC; CDR3 protein: CATRTSLVNEQFF
clone size: NA; V gene: TRBV7-2; D gene: NA; J gene: TRBJ1-1; CDR3 DNA: TGTGCCAGCAGCTTAGGGGGACGGGTAGGAGCTTTCTTT; CDR3 protein: CASSLGGRVGAFF
clone size: NA; V gene: TRBV27; D gene: TRBD2; J gene: TRBJ2-3; CDR3 DNA: TGTGCCAGCAGTCCCCGCGGACTAGCCTACCTCAGAGATACGCAGTATTTT; CDR3 protein: CASSPRGLAYLRDTQYF
clone size: NA; V gene: TRBV3-1; D gene: NA; J gene: TRBJ1-6; CDR3 DNA: TGTGCCAGCAGCTCGGGGTCCTATAATTCACCCCTCCACTTT; CDR3 protein: CASSSGSYNSPLHF
clone size: NA; V gene: TRBV19; D gene: NA; J gene: TRBJ2-5; CDR3 DNA: TGTGCCAGTAGTCCTCCCAGTGAGACCCAGTACTTC; CDR3 protein: CASSPPSETQYF
clone size: NA; V gene: TRBV3-1; D gene: NA; J gene: TRBJ1-5; CDR3 DNA: TGTGCCAGCAGCGACACAGGGAGCAATCAGCCCCAGCATTTT; CDR3 protein: CASSDTGSNQPQHF
clone size: NA; V gene: TRBV7-2; D gene: NA; J gene: TRBJ2-1; CDR3 DNA: TGTGCCAGCAGCTTAACTAACGGGGCCTACAATGAGCAGTTCTTC; CDR3 protein: CASSLTNGAYNEQFF
clone size: NA; V gene: TRBV20-1; D gene: NA; J gene: TRBJ2-1; CDR3 DNA: TGCAGTGCTCGTCCGGGACCAAGCTCCTACAATGAGCAGTTCTTC; CDR3 protein: CSARPGPSSYNEQFF
clone size: NA; V gene: TRBV29-1; D gene: TRBD2; J gene: TRBJ2-3; CDR3 DNA: TGCAGCGTTGCCCCACGGATAGCGGGAGGGGGAGATACGCAGTATTTT; CDR3 protein: CSVAPRIAGGGDTQYF
clone size: NA; V gene: TRBV27; D gene: TRBD2; J gene: TRBJ2-1; CDR3 DNA: TGTGCCAGCAGGGCGTTGCGGGAGGTCGCCAATGAGCAGTTCTTC; CDR3 protein: CASRALREVANEQFF
clone size: NA; V gene: TRBV28; D gene: NA; J gene: TRBJ2-3; CDR3 DNA: TGTGCCAGTAATCCATTAGGGGATACGCAGTATTTT; CDR3 protein: CASNPLGDTQYF
clone size: NA; V gene: TRBV7-2; D gene: TRBD2; J gene: TRBJ2-4; CDR3 DNA: TGTGCCAGCTCACTAGCGGACATTCAGTACTTC; CDR3 protein: CASSLADIQYF
clone size: NA; V gene: TRBV5-1; D gene: NA; J gene: TRBJ2-7; CDR3 DNA: TGCGCCAGCAGCTTGCAGACGGTCTACGAGCAGTACTTC; CDR3 protein: CASSLQTVYEQYF
clone size: NA; V gene: TRBV27; D gene: TRBD1; J gene: TRBJ1-6; CDR3 DNA: TGTGCCAGCAGTTTAAGGGTACAGGGGCTAGGAGGTAATTCACCCCTCCACTTT; CDR3 protein: CASSLRVQGLGGNSPLHF
clone size: NA; V gene: TRBV29-1; D gene: NA; J gene: TRBJ2-1; CDR3 DNA: TGCAGCGTGGGACTCACAGTTTACAATGAGCAGTTCTTC; CDR3 protein: CSVGLTVYNEQFF
clone size: few; V gene: TRBV18; D gene: NA; J gene: TRBJ1-5; CDR3 DNA: TGTGCCAGCTCGGAAAGCAATCAGCCCCAGCATTTT; CDR3 protein: CASSESNQPQHF